Detailed here is one T cell receptor beta chain. What it binds is unknown. Repertoires were generated with immunoSEQ multiplex PCR, while TCRdb's copy carries only in-frame clones and drops some. The sample has some 88,000 clones; approximately 90% are singletons. This record belongs to a study of Tregs in tolerant kidney transplant recipients. The germline V gene encodes CDR1 SEHNR and CDR2 FQNEAQ (reference sequence). The ends lost 4 bases at V and 7 bases at J; junction bases unmatched: 7. The CDR3 spans 14 residues. Overall study results and limits: Tregs expanded with activated donor B cells seemed most donor-specific.

The V call is TRBV7-9, the J call TRBJ2-1; the match to TRBD1 covers 7 bases. This clonotype originated in a human donor in good health. Sequences were obtained from CD8+ T cells from blood. The CDR3 DNA reads TGTGCCAGCAGCTCGTCAGGGGGTAGGAATGAGCAGTTCTTC. Its translation is CASSSSGGRNEQFF.